This T cell receptor (beta chain) is from a study of cytomegalovirus exposure and HLA in healthy donors. Study findings and constraints: Presence/absence comparisons presumed near-even sequencing depth among donors.

The germline V gene has CDR1 MDHEN and CDR2 SYDVKM. V lost 4 bases and J lost 1; bases outside the gene matches: 6. CDR3 size: 15 residues. Worth noting for this clone: Its antigen is not known.

Researchers ran the PCR with 60 Vbeta and 13 Jbeta primers. TCRdb keeps only in-frame clones here, not all; method: immunoSEQ multiplex PCR. The table lists around 54,000 clones, approximately 86% of them singletons. The chain combines TRBV28 with TRBJ1-1, with 7 bases matching TRBD1. The receptor was isolated from a woman aged 18-29 years in good health and CMV-seronegative. The specimen was PBMCs. The CDR3 region has the DNA TGTGCCAGCAGTTCCGACAGGGTAGGGAACACTGAAGCTTTCTTT. This translates into CASSSDRVGNTEAFF.